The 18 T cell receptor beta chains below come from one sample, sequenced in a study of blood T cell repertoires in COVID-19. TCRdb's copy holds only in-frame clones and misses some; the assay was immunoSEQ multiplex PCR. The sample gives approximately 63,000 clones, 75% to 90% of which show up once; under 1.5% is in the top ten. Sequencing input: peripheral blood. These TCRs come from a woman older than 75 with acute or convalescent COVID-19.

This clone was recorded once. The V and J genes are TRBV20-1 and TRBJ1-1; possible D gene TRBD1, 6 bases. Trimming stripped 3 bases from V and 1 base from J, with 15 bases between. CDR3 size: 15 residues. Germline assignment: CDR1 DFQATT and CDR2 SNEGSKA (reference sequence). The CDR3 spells CSASPHYRENTEAFF. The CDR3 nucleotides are TGCAGTGCTAGTCCGCATTACAGGGAGAACACTGAAGCTTTCTTT.

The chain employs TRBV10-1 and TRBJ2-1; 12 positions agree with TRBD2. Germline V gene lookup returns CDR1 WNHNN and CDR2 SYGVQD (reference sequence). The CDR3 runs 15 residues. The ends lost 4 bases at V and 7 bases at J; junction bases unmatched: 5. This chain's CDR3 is CASSGELAGGNEQFF. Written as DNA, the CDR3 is TGCGCCAGCAGTGGCGAACTAGCGGGAGGTAATGAGCAGTTCTTC.

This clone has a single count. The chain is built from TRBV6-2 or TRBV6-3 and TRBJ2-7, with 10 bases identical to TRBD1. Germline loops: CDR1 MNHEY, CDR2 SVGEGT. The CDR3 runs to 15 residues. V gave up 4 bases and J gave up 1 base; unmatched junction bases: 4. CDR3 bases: TGTGCCAGCAGTTCCTCGGGACAGGGGTCCTACGAGCAGTACTTC. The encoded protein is CASSSSGQGSYEQYF.

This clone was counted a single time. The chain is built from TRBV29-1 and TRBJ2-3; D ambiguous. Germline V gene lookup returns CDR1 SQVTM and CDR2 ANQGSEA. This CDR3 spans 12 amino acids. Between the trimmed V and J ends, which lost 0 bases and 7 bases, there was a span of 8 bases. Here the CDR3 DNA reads TGCAGCGTTGAAGATCTAAGAAATACGCAGTATTTT. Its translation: CSVEDLRNTQYF.

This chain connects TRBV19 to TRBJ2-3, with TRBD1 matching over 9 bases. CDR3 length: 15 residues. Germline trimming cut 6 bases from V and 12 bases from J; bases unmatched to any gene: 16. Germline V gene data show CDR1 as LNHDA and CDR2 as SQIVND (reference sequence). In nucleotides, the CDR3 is TGTGCCAGTAGGACCGGGACAGGGAGCCATTCGGCACAGTATTTT. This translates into CASRTGTGSHSAQYF.

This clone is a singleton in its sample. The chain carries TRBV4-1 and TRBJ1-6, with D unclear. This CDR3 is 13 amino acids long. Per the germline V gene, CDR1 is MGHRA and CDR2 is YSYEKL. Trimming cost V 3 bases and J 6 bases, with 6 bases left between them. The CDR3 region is CASSQGANSPLHF. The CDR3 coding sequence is TGCGCCAGCAGCCAGGGAGCTAATTCACCCCTCCACTTT.

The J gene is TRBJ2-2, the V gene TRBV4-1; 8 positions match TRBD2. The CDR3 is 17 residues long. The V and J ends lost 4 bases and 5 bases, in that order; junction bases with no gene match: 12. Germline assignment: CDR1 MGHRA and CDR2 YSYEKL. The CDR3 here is CASSPRSGTRHTGELFF. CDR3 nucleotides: TGCGCCAGCAGCCCCAGATCGGGGACTAGACATACCGGGGAGCTGTTTTTT.

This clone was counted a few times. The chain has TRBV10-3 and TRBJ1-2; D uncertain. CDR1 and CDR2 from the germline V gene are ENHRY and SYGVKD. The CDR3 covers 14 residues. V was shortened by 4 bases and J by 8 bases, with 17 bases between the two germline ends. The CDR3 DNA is TGTGCCATCAGTGCCGATCCCCCCAAGAGGGGCTACACCTTC. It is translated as CAISADPPKRGYTF.

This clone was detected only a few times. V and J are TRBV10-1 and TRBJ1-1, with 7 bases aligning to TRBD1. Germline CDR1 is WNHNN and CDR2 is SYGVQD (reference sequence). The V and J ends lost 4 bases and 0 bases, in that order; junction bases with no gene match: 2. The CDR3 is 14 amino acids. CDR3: CASSGDSMNTEAFF. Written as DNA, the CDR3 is TGCGCCAGCAGTGGGGACAGCATGAACACTGAAGCTTTCTTT.

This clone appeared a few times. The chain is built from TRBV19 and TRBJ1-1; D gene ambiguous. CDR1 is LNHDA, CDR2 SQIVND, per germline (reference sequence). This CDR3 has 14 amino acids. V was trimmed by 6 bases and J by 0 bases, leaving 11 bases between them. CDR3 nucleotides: TGTGCCAGTAGGTCTGCAGGTTTGAACACTGAAGCTTTCTTT. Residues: CASRSAGLNTEAFF. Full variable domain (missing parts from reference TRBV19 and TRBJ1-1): DGGITQSPKYLFRKEGQNVTLSCEQNLNHDAMYWYRQDPGQGLRLIYYSQIVNDFQKGDIAEGYSVSREKKESFPLTVTSAQKNPTAFYLCASRSAGLNTEAFFGQGTRLTVV.

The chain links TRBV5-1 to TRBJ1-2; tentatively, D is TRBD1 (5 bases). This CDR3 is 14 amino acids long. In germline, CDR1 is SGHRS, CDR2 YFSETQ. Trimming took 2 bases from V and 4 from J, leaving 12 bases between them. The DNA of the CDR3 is TGCGCCAGCAGCTTCGGTCAGGGATTCTATGGCTACACCTTC. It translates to CASSFGQGFYGYTF.

In DNA form, the CDR3 reads TGCGCCAGCAGCTTGAATATACTAGCGGGGGGCCGCAGCACAGATACGCAGTATTTT. This translates into CASSLNILAGGRSTDTQYF. The rearrangement uses TRBV5-1 and TRBJ2-3, with 12 bases lining up with TRBD2. Germline CDR1 SGHRS, CDR2 YFSETQ. With V trimmed by 1 base and J by 0 bases, 9 bases remained unmatched. The CDR3 spans 19 residues.

The CDR3 is CAWSTGRTEAFF. In DNA, the CDR3 is TGTGCCTGGAGTACAGGGAGAACTGAAGCTTTCTTT. The chain couples TRBV30 to TRBJ1-1; D might be TRBD1 (6 bases). CDR1 and CDR2 (germline): GTSNPN, SVGIG (reference sequence). The CDR3 is 12 amino acids. Deletions cut 2 bases from V and 5 bases from J, with 9 bases between.

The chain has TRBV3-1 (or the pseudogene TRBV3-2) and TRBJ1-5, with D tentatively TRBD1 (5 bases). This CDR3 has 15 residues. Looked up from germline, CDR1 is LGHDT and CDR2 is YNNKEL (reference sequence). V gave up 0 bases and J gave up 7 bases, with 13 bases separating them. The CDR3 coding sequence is TGTGCCAGCAGCCAAGATAGGGGACTTTTCCAGCCCCAGCATTTT. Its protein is CASSQDRGLFQPQHF.

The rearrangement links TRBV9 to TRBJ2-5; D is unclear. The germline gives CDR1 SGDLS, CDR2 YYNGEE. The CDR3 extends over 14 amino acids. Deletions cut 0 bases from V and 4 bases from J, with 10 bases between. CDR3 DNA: TGTGCCAGCAGCGTAGTGTCAACGGGAGAGACCCAGTACTTC. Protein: CASSVVSTGETQYF.

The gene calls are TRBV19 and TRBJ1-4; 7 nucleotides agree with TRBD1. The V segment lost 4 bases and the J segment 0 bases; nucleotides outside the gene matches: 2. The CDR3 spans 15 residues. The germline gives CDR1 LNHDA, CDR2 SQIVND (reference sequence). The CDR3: CASSTGQTTNEKLFF. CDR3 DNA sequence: TGTGCCAGTAGTACGGGACAGACAACTAATGAAAAACTGTTTTTT.

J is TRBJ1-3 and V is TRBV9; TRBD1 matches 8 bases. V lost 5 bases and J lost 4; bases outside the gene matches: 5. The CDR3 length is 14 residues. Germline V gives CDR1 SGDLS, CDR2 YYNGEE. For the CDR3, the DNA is TGTGCCAGCAGGCAGGGGACAGGAGGAAACACCATATATTTT. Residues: CASRQGTGGNTIYF.

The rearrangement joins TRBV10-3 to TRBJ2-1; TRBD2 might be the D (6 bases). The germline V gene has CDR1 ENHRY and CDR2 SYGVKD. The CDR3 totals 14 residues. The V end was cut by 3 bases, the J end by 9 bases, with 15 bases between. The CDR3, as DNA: TGTGCCATCAGTGACAGCACTGCGGGGTCTGAGCAGTTCTTC. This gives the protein CAISDSTAGSEQFF.